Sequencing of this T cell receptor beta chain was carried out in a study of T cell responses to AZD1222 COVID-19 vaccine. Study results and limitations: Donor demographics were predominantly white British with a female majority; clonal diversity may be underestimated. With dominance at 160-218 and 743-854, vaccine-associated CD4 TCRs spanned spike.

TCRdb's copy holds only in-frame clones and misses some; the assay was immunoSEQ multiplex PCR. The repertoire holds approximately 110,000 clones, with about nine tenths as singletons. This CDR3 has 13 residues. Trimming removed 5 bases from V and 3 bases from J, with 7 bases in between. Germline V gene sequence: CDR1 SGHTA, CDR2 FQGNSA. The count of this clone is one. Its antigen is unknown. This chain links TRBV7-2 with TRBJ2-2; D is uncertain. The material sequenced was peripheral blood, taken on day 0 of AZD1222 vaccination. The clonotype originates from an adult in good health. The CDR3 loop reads CASSVRDTGELFF. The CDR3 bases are TGTGCCAGCAGCGTCCGGGACACCGGGGAGCTGTTTTTT. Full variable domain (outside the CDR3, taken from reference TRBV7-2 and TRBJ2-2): GAGVSQSPSNKVTEKGKDVELRCDPISGHTALYWYRQSLGQGLEFLIYFQGNSAPDKSGLPSDRFSAERTGGSVSTLTIQRTQQEDSAVYLCASSVRDTGELFFGEGSRLTVL.